This is a list of T cell receptor beta chains from one sample in a study of OX40 agonist ivuxolimab in advanced cancers. This table comes from immunoSEQ multiplex PCR, and its TCRdb copy is limited to in-frame clones, with some not included. The data show about 14,000 clones, around 72% seen once. The source was CD4+ or CD8+ T cells sorted from blood, collected in a trial of the OX40 agonist ivuxolimab. Receptors were obtained from an adult with an advanced solid tumor such as melanoma, head and neck, liver or kidney cancer. CDR3s include the opening cysteine and the closing phenylalanine or tryptophan. The order of the fields is CDR3 length, J gene, D gene, clone size, V gene, CDR3 DNA, CDR3 protein. The D gene is left open where the match is weak. The size entry is marked missing in some rows and otherwise reads once, few, many or a size class.

CDR3 length: 12; J gene: TRBJ2-7; D gene: -; clone size: -; V gene: TRBV4-2; CDR3 DNA: TGTGCCAGCAGCTTTGGATTCGGCGAGCAGTACTTC; CDR3 protein: CASSFGFGEQYF
CDR3 length: 13; J gene: TRBJ2-7; D gene: -; clone size: -; V gene: TRBV7-9; CDR3 DNA: TGTGCCACCACAGACTGGGGGCCCTACGAGCAGTACTTC; CDR3 protein: CATTDWGPYEQYF
CDR3 length: 12; J gene: TRBJ2-1; D gene: -; clone size: -; V gene: TRBV29-1; CDR3 DNA: TGCAGCGTTGAATGGAGCCCGGGCGAGCAGTTCTTC; CDR3 protein: CSVEWSPGEQFF
CDR3 length: 17; J gene: TRBJ1-1; D gene: TRBD1; clone size: -; V gene: TRBV15; CDR3 DNA: TGTGCCACCAGCAGAGGGGGGGGGACAGGGTACTTCACTGAAGCTTTCTTT; CDR3 protein: CATSRGGGTGYFTEAFF
CDR3 length: 15; J gene: TRBJ2-5; D gene: TRBD1; clone size: -; V gene: TRBV6-1; CDR3 DNA: TGTGCCAGCAGTGAAGGGACAGGGGGCGCAGAGACCCAGTACTTC; CDR3 protein: CASSEGTGGAETQYF
CDR3 length: 14; J gene: TRBJ1-2; D gene: TRBD1; clone size: -; V gene: TRBV9; CDR3 DNA: TGTGCCAGCAGCCTCCGAATGACAGGGACTGGCTACACCTTC; CDR3 protein: CASSLRMTGTGYTF
CDR3 length: 13; J gene: TRBJ1-3; D gene: -; clone size: -; V gene: TRBV27; CDR3 DNA: TGTGCCAGCAGGCCTTACTCTGGAAACACCATATATTTT; CDR3 protein: CASRPYSGNTIYF
CDR3 length: 14; J gene: TRBJ1-2; D gene: -; clone size: -; V gene: TRBV6-5; CDR3 DNA: TGTGCCAGCAGTTACGCCCTCGGGGGTCATGGCTACACCTTC; CDR3 protein: CASSYALGGHGYTF
CDR3 length: 15; J gene: TRBJ1-3; D gene: TRBD1; clone size: -; V gene: TRBV29-1; CDR3 DNA: TGCAGCGTTGTCGGGGACAGTACCTCTGGAAACACCATATATTTT; CDR3 protein: CSVVGDSTSGNTIYF
CDR3 length: 15; J gene: TRBJ1-2; D gene: TRBD1; clone size: -; V gene: TRBV25-1; CDR3 DNA: TGTGCCAGCAGTGACATGACAGGGACAAACTATGGCTACACCTTC; CDR3 protein: CASSDMTGTNYGYTF
CDR3 length: 12; J gene: TRBJ1-1; D gene: -; clone size: few; V gene: TRBV7-9; CDR3 DNA: TGTGCCAGCAGCCCCTCCCACACTGAAGCTTTCTTT; CDR3 protein: CASSPSHTEAFF
CDR3 length: 16; J gene: TRBJ1-6; D gene: -; clone size: once; V gene: TRBV27; CDR3 DNA: TGTGCCAGCAGTTTAACCCCAGGGGCGCCAGGGTCACCCCTCCACTTT; CDR3 protein: CASSLTPGAPGSPLHF
CDR3 length: 11; J gene: TRBJ1-2; D gene: -; clone size: few; V gene: TRBV6-1; CDR3 DNA: TGTGCCAGCAGTGAGGGGTATGGCTACACCTTC; CDR3 protein: CASSEGYGYTF
CDR3 length: 14; J gene: TRBJ1-1; D gene: TRBD1; clone size: -; V gene: TRBV29-1; CDR3 DNA: TGCAGCGTTGAAGGGGACAGAATGAACACTGAAGCTTTCTTT; CDR3 protein: CSVEGDRMNTEAFF
CDR3 length: 13; J gene: TRBJ2-2; D gene: -; clone size: -; V gene: TRBV7-3; CDR3 DNA: TGTGCCAGCAGGACGCGAGACACCGGGGAGCTGTTTTTT; CDR3 protein: CASRTRDTGELFF
CDR3 length: 15; J gene: TRBJ1-1; D gene: TRBD1; clone size: -; V gene: TRBV5-6; CDR3 DNA: TGTGCCAGCAGCTTGGAGTCCAGGGGGATCACTGAAGCTTTCTTT; CDR3 protein: CASSLESRGITEAFF
CDR3 length: 14; J gene: TRBJ2-7; D gene: TRBD1; clone size: -; V gene: TRBV5-6; CDR3 DNA: TGTGCCAGCAGCCTGGACAGGGGAGCCTACGAGCAGTACTTC; CDR3 protein: CASSLDRGAYEQYF
CDR3 length: 17; J gene: TRBJ2-1; D gene: -; clone size: -; V gene: TRBV11-2; CDR3 DNA: TGTGCCAGCAGCTTCTGGGGCGTGGAGCCGGTTTTGAATGAGCAGTTCTTC; CDR3 protein: CASSFWGVEPVLNEQFF
CDR3 length: 16; J gene: TRBJ2-3; D gene: -; clone size: -; V gene: TRBV4-1; CDR3 DNA: TGCGCCAGCAGCCAAGTGAACACGAAAAGCACAGATACGCAGTATTTT; CDR3 protein: CASSQVNTKSTDTQYF
CDR3 length: 21; J gene: TRBJ2-1; D gene: -; clone size: -; V gene: TRBV2; CDR3 DNA: TGTGCCAGCGATGGGTTCGCTTGGGGTAATATCCCCGGAACCGAATACAATGAGCAGTTCTTC; CDR3 protein: CASDGFAWGNIPGTEYNEQFF
CDR3 length: 14; J gene: TRBJ2-7; D gene: TRBD2; clone size: few; V gene: TRBV6-5; CDR3 DNA: TGTGCCAGCAGAACTAGCGGGAGTCTTGGCGAGCAGTACTTC; CDR3 protein: CASRTSGSLGEQYF
CDR3 length: 13; J gene: TRBJ2-3; D gene: -; clone size: -; V gene: TRBV10-1; CDR3 DNA: TGCGCCAGCAACCCTGGCGGGAATGATACGCAGTATTTT; CDR3 protein: CASNPGGNDTQYF
CDR3 length: 16; J gene: TRBJ1-3; D gene: -; clone size: few; V gene: TRBV5-1; CDR3 DNA: TGCGCCAGCAGCCCGGACTCTCAGAGCTCTGGAAACACCATATATTTT; CDR3 protein: CASSPDSQSSGNTIYF
CDR3 length: 15; J gene: TRBJ1-1; D gene: -; clone size: -; V gene: TRBV14; CDR3 DNA: TGTGCCAGCAGCGCCGGGGGGGCCCTGGCTAGGGAAGCTTTCTTT; CDR3 protein: CASSAGGALAREAFF
CDR3 length: 13; J gene: TRBJ2-7; D gene: -; clone size: -; V gene: TRBV5-1; CDR3 DNA: TGCGCCAGCAGCTTAACTCAAACCTACGAGCAGTACTTC; CDR3 protein: CASSLTQTYEQYF
CDR3 length: 12; J gene: TRBJ2-7; D gene: -; clone size: -; V gene: TRBV6-6; CDR3 DNA: TGTGCCAGCCGACCGCAGGGGAACGAGCAGTACTTC; CDR3 protein: CASRPQGNEQYF
CDR3 length: 18; J gene: TRBJ2-7; D gene: TRBD2; clone size: -; V gene: TRBV5-5; CDR3 DNA: TGTGCCAGCAGCACGGGACTAGCGGGAGTTCTCGTCTCCTACGAGCAGTACTTC; CDR3 protein: CASSTGLAGVLVSYEQYF
CDR3 length: 13; J gene: TRBJ2-5; D gene: -; clone size: -; V gene: TRBV19; CDR3 DNA: TGTGCCAGTAGTATAGGGTACCAAGAGACCCAGTACTTC; CDR3 protein: CASSIGYQETQYF
CDR3 length: 13; J gene: TRBJ2-1; D gene: -; clone size: -; V gene: TRBV27; CDR3 DNA: TGTGCCAGCAGTTATTCAGCAAACAATGAGCAGTTCTTC; CDR3 protein: CASSYSANNEQFF
CDR3 length: 12; J gene: TRBJ1-1; D gene: TRBD1; clone size: -; V gene: TRBV19; CDR3 DNA: TGTGCCAGCGGACAGGGCGAGATTGAAGCTTTCTTT; CDR3 protein: CASGQGEIEAFF
CDR3 length: 16; J gene: TRBJ2-7; D gene: -; clone size: -; V gene: TRBV2; CDR3 DNA: TGTGCCAGCAGTGAACGGGGAACCCTGATCATCTACGAGCAGTACTTC; CDR3 protein: CASSERGTLIIYEQYF
CDR3 length: 14; J gene: TRBJ2-2; D gene: -; clone size: -; V gene: TRBV27; CDR3 DNA: TGTGCCAGCAGTTTAGTACAGCACACCGGGGAGCTGTTTTTT; CDR3 protein: CASSLVQHTGELFF
CDR3 length: 15; J gene: TRBJ2-7; D gene: TRBD2; clone size: medium-sized; V gene: TRBV6-1; CDR3 DNA: TGTGCCAGCAGTGAAGCTAGCGGGAGCTCCTACGAGCAGTACTTC; CDR3 protein: CASSEASGSSYEQYF
CDR3 length: 16; J gene: TRBJ2-1; D gene: TRBD2; clone size: -; V gene: TRBV18; CDR3 DNA: TGTGCCAGCTCACCGCAGGGACTAGCGGGATTGAATGAGCAGTTCTTC; CDR3 protein: CASSPQGLAGLNEQFF
CDR3 length: 14; J gene: TRBJ2-7; D gene: -; clone size: -; V gene: TRBV5-6; CDR3 DNA: TGTGCCAGCAGCTTGGCACCGGCGCCGGACGAGCAGTACTTC; CDR3 protein: CASSLAPAPDEQYF
CDR3 length: 14; J gene: TRBJ2-7; D gene: -; clone size: -; V gene: TRBV27; CDR3 DNA: TGTGCCAGCAGTGTGGCAGGTCTCTTCTACGAGCAGTACTTC; CDR3 protein: CASSVAGLFYEQYF
CDR3 length: 13; J gene: TRBJ2-7; D gene: -; clone size: few; V gene: TRBV15; CDR3 DNA: TGTGCCACCAGCGGGGGGACCGATTACGAGCAGTACTTC; CDR3 protein: CATSGGTDYEQYF
CDR3 length: 15; J gene: TRBJ2-3; D gene: -; clone size: -; V gene: TRBV7-2; CDR3 DNA: TGTGCCAGCAGTCCAGGGGGAGGGCCCTCAGATACGCAGTATTTT; CDR3 protein: CASSPGGGPSDTQYF
CDR3 length: 15; J gene: TRBJ2-3; D gene: TRBD2; clone size: -; V gene: TRBV6-4; CDR3 DNA: TGTGCCAGCAGTGACTCTCGCGGGGGGACAGATACGCAGTATTTT; CDR3 protein: CASSDSRGGTDTQYF
CDR3 length: 18; J gene: TRBJ2-7; D gene: TRBD2; clone size: few; V gene: TRBV7-2; CDR3 DNA: TGTGCCAGCAGCTTAGAGTTATGGACGGGACTAGCGGGACTCCCTCAGTACTTC; CDR3 protein: CASSLELWTGLAGLPQYF
CDR3 length: 18; J gene: TRBJ2-7; D gene: -; clone size: -; V gene: TRBV5-5; CDR3 DNA: TGTGCCAGCAGCTTGGCGGGGCGGGACAAATCATTAATCTACGAGCAGTACTTC; CDR3 protein: CASSLAGRDKSLIYEQYF
CDR3 length: 14; J gene: TRBJ2-5; D gene: -; clone size: few; V gene: TRBV5-1; CDR3 DNA: TGCGCCAGCAGTGCCAGCGGAGGGGGGGAGACCCAGTACTTC; CDR3 protein: CASSASGGGETQYF
CDR3 length: 13; J gene: TRBJ2-3; D gene: -; clone size: -; V gene: TRBV7-9; CDR3 DNA: TGTGCCAGCAGCTTAGGGGTCACAGATACGCAGTATTTT; CDR3 protein: CASSLGVTDTQYF
CDR3 length: 15; J gene: TRBJ1-2; D gene: TRBD1; clone size: -; V gene: TRBV6-4; CDR3 DNA: TGTGCCAGCAGTGACGGGACAGGGGGCTCTAATGGCTACACCTTC; CDR3 protein: CASSDGTGGSNGYTF
CDR3 length: 14; J gene: TRBJ1-6; D gene: -; clone size: -; V gene: TRBV28; CDR3 DNA: TGTGCCAGCAGTTGGGCGGTCTATAATTCACCCCTCCACTTT; CDR3 protein: CASSWAVYNSPLHF